One T cell receptor beta chain is described in this entry. Its specificity is unknown. The data derive from a study of T cell repertoires in cytomegalovirus infection. As for the study in general: Both recently identified HLA-C-restricted and well-studied HLA-B-restricted CMV epitopes were used in the study. The public TCR beta signatures pointed to both CMV infection and matching HLA type.

The CDR3 length is 14 residues. Per germline, CDR1 SGHNT and CDR2 YYREEE (reference sequence). With V trimmed by 4 bases and J by 6 bases, 6 bases remained unmatched. TCRdb reanalysed the reads using MiXCR and keeps one entry per CDR3 protein. Counted here are about 920,000 distinct CDR3 sequences, roughly 30% occurring once; the ten biggest clones make up over 13%. Findings and caveats of the study: People with CMV and the relevant HLA were identified by cumulative public TCR beta family frequency. In two of eight donors, the top clonotype was HLA-C-restricted CMV-specific.

The source material was cultured CD8+ T cells from PBMCs, sampled from culture after CMV antigen stimulation. This TCR derives from a human donor in good health (CMV status not recorded). Some clones in this sample may be carry-over from other donors' samples. V gene TRBV5-4 combines with J gene TRBJ2-3, with 9 nucleotides matching TRBD2. The CDR3 reads CASSTAGGGDTQYF. CDR3 DNA: TGTGCCAGCAGCACAGCGGGGGGTGGGGATACGCAGTATTTT. The whole variable domain, remainder taken from reference TRBV5-4 and TRBJ2-3, is ETGVTQSPTHLIKTRGQQVTLRCSSQSGHNTVSWYQQALGQGPQFIFQYYREEENGRGNFPPRFSGLQFPNYSSELNVNALELDDSALYLCASSTAGGGDTQYFGPGTRLTVL.